Shown below are 7 T cell receptor beta chains from a single sample sequenced in a study of OX40 agonist ivuxolimab in advanced cancers. The method was immunoSEQ multiplex PCR; TCRdb's version includes in-frame clones alone and lacks a portion of them. This sample has over 65,000 clones, with roughly 80% found just once. The starting material was CD4+ or CD8+ T cells sorted from blood, obtained in a trial of the OX40 agonist ivuxolimab. These receptor sequences come from an adult with an advanced solid tumor such as melanoma, head and neck, liver or kidney cancer.

J is TRBJ1-2 and V is TRBV5-1; D unclear. The CDR3 covers 13 residues. V lost 3 bases to trimming and J lost 7 bases, with 13 bases between them. Germline assignment: CDR1 SGHRS and CDR2 YFSETQ. CDR3 region: CASSSKGDGGYTF. CDR3 nucleotide sequence: TGCGCCAGCAGCTCCAAGGGTGATGGTGGCTACACCTTC.

This clone has a single count. V and J are TRBV29-1 and TRBJ2-4; D unclear. Per the germline V gene, CDR1 is SQVTM and CDR2 is ANQGSEA. This CDR3 is 11 amino acids long. V was shortened by 6 bases and J by 6 bases, with 9 bases between the two germline ends. CDR3 sequence reads: CSVPYGNIQYF. In DNA, the CDR3 is TGCAGCGTCCCCTATGGAAACATTCAGTACTTC.

The rearrangement links TRBV6-9 to TRBJ1-3; TRBD1 might be the D (5 bases). This CDR3 is built from 17 residues. Trimming pared 2 bases from V and 3 bases from J, leaving 17 bases between. Germline CDR1 and CDR2: MNHGY and SVAAGI. The CDR3 DNA reads TGTGCCAGCAGTTATATCCGGAAGAGGGACTGTGGAAACACCATATATTTT. This sequence encodes CASSYIRKRDCGNTIYF.

Worth noting for this clone: Other DNA sequences from this sample encode an identical CDR3 as well. The V and J genes are TRBV6-5 and TRBJ1-2, with unresolved D. Germline lookup yields CDR1 MNHEY and CDR2 SVGAGI. The V and J ends lost 0 bases and 5 bases respectively, with 7 bases between them. This CDR3 is built from 13 residues. In nucleotides, the CDR3 is TGTGCCAGCAGTTACTCGGGGAGTTATGGCTACACCTTC. Translation: CASSYSGSYGYTF.

This rearrangement joins TRBV30 to TRBJ2-5; 16 bases align to TRBD2. Trimming at V came to 0 bases and at J to 5 bases, leaving 15 bases not matched to a gene. The CDR3 is made up of 20 amino acids. Germline V gene data show CDR1 as GTSNPN and CDR2 as SVGIG (reference sequence). CDR3 loop: CAWSVLGLAGGPVGVETQYF. CDR3 nucleotides: TGTGCCTGGAGTGTATTGGGACTAGCGGGGGGGCCGGTCGGTGTTGAGACCCAGTACTTC.

This sequence joins TRBV25-1 and TRBJ2-1; no definite D call. Germline values: CDR1 MGHDK, CDR2 SYGVNS. The V gene lost 1 base and the J gene lost 5 bases, with 15 bases spanning the gap. CDR3 length equals 16 residues. DNA of the CDR3: TGTGCCAGCAGTGAATTTTTCGGACCCCGGGACAATGAGCAGTTCTTC. Its translation is CASSEFFGPRDNEQFF. The complete variable domain, with remaining parts taken from reference TRBV25-1 and TRBJ2-1, reads EADIYQTPRYLVIGTGKKITLECSQTMGHDKMYWYQQDPGMELHLIHYSYGVNSTEKGDLSSESTVSRIRTEHFPLTLESARPSHTSQYLCASSEFFGPRDNEQFFGPGTRLTVL.

This clone appeared a few times. The chain carries TRBV19 and TRBJ2-1, with D possibly being TRBD1 (6 bases). The germline V gene encodes CDR1 LNHDA and CDR2 SQIVND (reference sequence). V was shortened by 1 base and J by 5 bases, with 12 bases between the two germline ends. The CDR3 loop spans 15 amino acids. The CDR3 spells CASSIGIQGHNEQFF. The CDR3 nucleotides read TGTGCCAGTAGTATAGGGATCCAGGGGCACAATGAGCAGTTCTTC.